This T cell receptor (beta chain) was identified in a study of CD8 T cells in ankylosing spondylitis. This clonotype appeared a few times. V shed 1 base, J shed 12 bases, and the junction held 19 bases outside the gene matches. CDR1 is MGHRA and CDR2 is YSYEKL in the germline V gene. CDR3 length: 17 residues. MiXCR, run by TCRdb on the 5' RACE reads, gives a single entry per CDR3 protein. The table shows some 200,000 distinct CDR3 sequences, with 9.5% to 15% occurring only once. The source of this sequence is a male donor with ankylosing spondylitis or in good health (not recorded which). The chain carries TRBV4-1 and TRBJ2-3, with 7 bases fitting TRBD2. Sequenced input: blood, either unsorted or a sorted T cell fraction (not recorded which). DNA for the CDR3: TGCGCCAGCAGCCAAGGCCCTTGGGGGGGGGTCACAGACTCACAGTATTTT. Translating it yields CASSQGPWGGVTDSQYF.